Below are 2 T cell receptor beta chains sequenced from a single sample in a study of T cell responses to AZD1222 COVID-19 vaccine. The data were produced by immunoSEQ multiplex PCR, yet TCRdb's version contains in-frame clones alone and is incomplete. The sample holds approximately 100,000 clones; 75% to 95% are singletons and the top ten take over 40%. The sample was peripheral blood, taken on day 0 of AZD1222 vaccination. The receptor set was obtained from an adult in good health.

In its sample, this clone ranks as medium-sized (0.01 to 0.1%). The V gene is TRBV6-5, the J gene TRBJ1-2, with unresolved D. This CDR3 has 11 residues. CDR1 is MNHEY, CDR2 SVGAGI, per germline. The V gene lost 7 bases and the J gene lost 7 bases, with 10 bases spanning the gap. This CDR3 reads CASTPIGGYTF. In DNA form, the CDR3 reads TGTGCCAGCACCCCAATCGGTGGCTACACCTTC.

The chain uses TRBV3-1 (or the pseudogene TRBV3-2) and TRBJ1-1; D is possibly TRBD1 (5 bases). Trimming cost V 3 bases and J 0 bases, with 11 bases left between them. CDR1 LGHDT and CDR2 YNNKEL come from the germline V gene (reference sequence). The CDR3 extends over 15 amino acids. The DNA for the CDR3 is TGTGCCAGCAGCCACCGACAGAGCCTGAACACTGAAGCTTTCTTT. Translated: CASSHRQSLNTEAFF.